Following are 28 T cell receptor beta chains from one sample sequenced in a study of blood T cell repertoires in COVID-19. The table came from immunoSEQ multiplex PCR; TCRdb's copy has only in-frame clones and leaves some out. Of about 300,000 clones in the sample, about 84% were seen once. The specimen was peripheral blood. The receptors stem from a woman between 50 and 59 years old with acute or convalescent COVID-19.

This clone was seen only a few times. The chain has TRBV19 and TRBJ2-3; 7 nucleotides match TRBD2. The CDR3 loop spans 16 amino acids. From germline, CDR1 is LNHDA and CDR2 SQIVND (reference sequence). The ends lost 4 bases at V and 4 bases at J; junction bases unmatched: 11. The CDR3: CASSKMATSVADTQYF. The CDR3 DNA is TGTGCCAGTAGTAAAATGGCTACTAGCGTAGCAGATACGCAGTATTTT.

The gene calls are TRBV27 and TRBJ1-5, with D hard to call. Trimming took 5 bases from V and 5 from J, leaving 7 bases between them. The length of the CDR3 is 12 residues. Germline lookup yields CDR1 MNHEY and CDR2 SMNVEV (reference sequence). The CDR3 loop reads CASSNFDQPQHF. For the CDR3, the DNA is TGTGCCAGCAGTAATTTCGATCAGCCCCAGCATTTT.

The gene calls are TRBV5-5 and TRBJ2-3; weak D call: TRBD1 (6 bases). This CDR3 has 15 amino acids. CDR1 SGHKS and CDR2 YYEKEE come from the germline V gene (reference sequence). The V gene lost 0 bases and the J gene lost 2 bases, with 10 bases spanning the gap. CDR3 DNA sequence: TGTGCCAGCAGCTTGGGTGGGGGCTCCACAGATACGCAGTATTTT. The encoded protein is CASSLGGGSTDTQYF. The full variable domain, rest sourced from reference TRBV5-5 and TRBJ2-3, is DAGVTQSPTHLIKTRGQQVTLRCSPISGHKSVSWYQQVLGQGPQFIFQYYEKEERGRGNFPDRFSARQFPNYSSELNVNALLLGDSALYLCASSLGGGSTDTQYFGPGTRLTVL.

This chain joins TRBV11-2 and TRBJ2-3, with TRBD2 identical over 10 bases. The CDR3 is 16 amino acids. V shed 0 bases, J shed 5 bases, and the junction held 5 bases outside the gene matches. CDR1 and CDR2 (germline): SGHAT, FQNNGV. The CDR3 DNA sequence: TGTGCCAGCAGCTTAGAGGCTAGCGGGAGCTTAGATACGCAGTATTTT. It codes for CASSLEASGSLDTQYF.

The V and J genes are TRBV28 and TRBJ2-5, with 16 bases matching TRBD2. Germline assignment: CDR1 MDHEN and CDR2 SYDVKM. The CDR3 length is 17 residues. V shed 6 bases, J shed 5 bases, and the junction held 9 bases outside the gene matches. In DNA, the CDR3 is TGTGCCAGCAGCCGACCGGGACTAGCGGGAGGGGGGGAGACCCAGTACTTC. Amino acid sequence: CASSRPGLAGGGETQYF.

This clone was found a few times. The chain recombines TRBV2 with TRBJ1-1; 7 bases align to TRBD1. With V trimmed by 6 bases and J by 5 bases, 9 bases remained unmatched. CDR3 size: 14 residues. Germline V gene lookup returns CDR1 SNHLY and CDR2 FYNNEI. This chain's CDR3 is CASRVQGKWTEAFF. In DNA form, the CDR3 reads TGTGCCAGCAGGGTACAGGGGAAGTGGACTGAAGCTTTCTTT.

This rearrangement joins TRBV9 to TRBJ1-1; 9 bases map to TRBD1. CDR1 is SGDLS and CDR2 is YYNGEE in the germline V gene. There are 15 residues in the CDR3. V lost 0 bases, J lost 5 bases, and 5 bases stayed unmatched. In DNA, the CDR3 is TGTGCCAGCAGCGTAGGGGACAGGGTAATGACTGAAGCTTTCTTT. Protein product: CASSVGDRVMTEAFF.

V usage is TRBV7-3 and J usage is TRBJ2-7, with a weak D call TRBD2 (5 bases). The V end was cut by 5 bases, the J end by 6 bases, with 14 bases between. Germline CDR1 is SGHTA and CDR2 is FQGTGA. The CDR3 extends over 13 amino acids. The CDR3 nucleotides are TGTGCCAGCAGCAAAGAGTATGGACTCGAGCAGTACTTC. Amino acids: CASSKEYGLEQYF.

The DNA for the CDR3 is TGTGCCAGCAGCCAAGGAGGCGGCCAAGAGACCCAGTACTTC. It encodes CASSQGGGQETQYF. V usage is TRBV5-4 and J usage is TRBJ2-5; tentatively, D is TRBD2 (5 bases). The CDR3 runs to 14 residues. V was shortened by 4 bases and J by 1 base, with 11 bases between the two germline ends. Per germline, CDR1 SGHNT and CDR2 YYREEE (reference sequence).

The chain has TRBV7-3 and TRBJ2-5; 10 bases agree with TRBD1. The CDR3 extends over 17 amino acids. V shed 0 bases and J 5 bases; nucleotides not matched to a gene: 9. CDR1 and CDR2 (germline): SGHTA, FQGTGA. The CDR3 DNA reads TGTGCCAGCAGCTTAACGGGAGGGACAGGGGCTAGCGAGACCCAGTACTTC. Translating it yields CASSLTGGTGASETQYF.

The chain couples TRBV16 to TRBJ1-1; D may be TRBD1 (5 bases). The CDR3 has 13 amino acids. Germline CDR1 KGHSY, CDR2 FQNENV. Deletions cut 2 bases from V and 5 bases from J, with 9 bases between. The DNA of the CDR3 is TGTGCCAGCAGCCAAATCCGGGGGACTGAAGCTTTCTTT. Its translation: CASSQIRGTEAFF.

V and J are TRBV6-5 and TRBJ1-1; D is possibly TRBD1 (6 bases). Germline CDR1 is MNHEY and CDR2 is SVGAGI. The CDR3 is 14 amino acids. Trimming stripped 5 bases from V and 4 bases from J, with 14 bases between. The CDR3, as DNA: TGTGCCAGCAGTAAGCAGGGGAAGGGCACTGAAGCTTTCTTT. This sequence encodes CASSKQGKGTEAFF.

The rearrangement uses TRBV9 and TRBJ1-3, with a tentative D call TRBD1 (6 bases). Per the germline V gene, CDR1 is SGDLS and CDR2 is YYNGEE. V was pared by 4 bases and J by 2 bases, with 13 bases between. This CDR3 is built from 15 residues. The CDR3 region is CASSPGGLPGNTIYF. CDR3 bases: TGTGCCAGCAGCCCCGGGGGGCTGCCTGGAAACACCATATATTTT.

The chain combines TRBV5-1 with TRBJ1-1; 12 nucleotides match TRBD1. CDR3 length equals 15 residues. The V gene's germline CDR1 is SGHRS and CDR2 YFSETQ. V lost 4 bases to trimming and J lost 6 bases; unmatched junction nucleotides: 7. The CDR3 region is CASSMGQGAISEAFF. The CDR3 DNA reads as TGCGCCAGCAGCATGGGACAGGGGGCGATATCTGAAGCTTTCTTT.

This clone has a handful of counts. The chain is built from TRBV2 and TRBJ2-7, with D unclear. The V end was cut by 7 bases, the J end by 2 bases, with 9 bases between. The CDR3 consists of 12 residues. CDR1 SNHLY and CDR2 FYNNEI come from the germline V gene. The CDR3 DNA sequence: TGTGCCAGCAAAATCCTAACCTACGAGCAGTACTTC. Protein sequence: CASKILTYEQYF.

The gene calls are TRBV24-1 and TRBJ2-5; 9 bases fit TRBD1. Germline CDR1 KGHDR, CDR2 SFDVKD. Germline trimming cut 3 bases from V and 5 bases from J; bases unmatched to any gene: 9. The CDR3 has 16 amino acids. CDR3 region: CATSDRGTGLGETQYF. The CDR3 nucleotides read TGTGCCACCAGTGATCGTGGGACAGGGCTGGGGGAGACCCAGTACTTC.

The CDR3 coding sequence is TGTGCCAGCAGCTTGAGGACACCCAACTATGGCTACACCTTC. It codes for CASSLRTPNYGYTF. The V call is TRBV5-6, the J call TRBJ1-2, with D perhaps TRBD1 (5 bases). CDR1 and CDR2 from the germline V gene are SGHDT and YYEEEE. The CDR3 covers 14 residues. The V and J ends lost 1 base and 2 bases respectively, with 9 bases between them.

The V gene is TRBV24-1, the J gene TRBJ1-2; 9 positions agree with TRBD1. The CDR3 spans 19 residues. Germline trimming cut 3 bases from V and 6 bases from J; bases unmatched to any gene: 19. CDR1 is KGHDR, CDR2 SFDVKD, per germline. CDR3 coding DNA: TGTGCCACCAGTGATCCACCGGGACAGGGAATAGACCCTAAGGATGGCTACACCTTC. Translating it yields CATSDPPGQGIDPKDGYTF.

The genes are TRBV6-5 and TRBJ1-5, with no clear D. The germline V and J ends were trimmed by 5 bases and 0 bases, with 11 bases remaining between them. CDR1 MNHEY and CDR2 SVGAGI come from the germline V gene. The CDR3 is 15 amino acids. The CDR3 loop reads CASSLEGYSNQPQHF. Written as DNA, the CDR3 is TGTGCCAGCAGTCTGGAGGGTTATAGCAATCAGCCCCAGCATTTT.

J is TRBJ2-1 and V is TRBV24-1, with D possibly TRBD2 on 6 matching bases. The V and J ends lost 1 base and 7 bases respectively, with 16 bases between them. Germline V gene sequence: CDR1 KGHDR, CDR2 SFDVKD. This CDR3 contains 16 residues. The CDR3 spells CATSDFTASVGNEQFF. In DNA, the CDR3 is TGTGCCACCAGTGATTTCACGGCTAGCGTGGGGAATGAGCAGTTCTTC.

The chain employs TRBV5-1 and TRBJ1-1, with 7 bases lining up with TRBD1. V lost 1 base and J lost 5; bases outside the gene matches: 17. The CDR3 extends over 18 amino acids. Germline lookup yields CDR1 SGHRS and CDR2 YFSETQ. CDR3 coding DNA: TGCGCCAGCAGCTTGTCTGCAGCCTCACCGGACAGGAAAACTGAAGCTTTCTTT. This translates into CASSLSAASPDRKTEAFF. The full variable domain, its missing parts supplied by reference TRBV5-1 and TRBJ1-1, is KAGVTQTPRYLIKTRGQQVTLSCSPISGHRSVSWYQQTPGQGLQFLFEYFSETQRNKGNFPGRFSGRQFSNSRSEMNVSTLELGDSALYLCASSLSAASPDRKTEAFFGQGTRLTVV.

Here the CDR3 reads CASSYLGLADTDTQYF. The CDR3 nucleotides are TGTGCCAGCAGTTACCTGGGACTAGCGGACACAGATACGCAGTATTTT. The chain links TRBV27 to TRBJ2-3, with 11 nucleotides matching TRBD2. Germline CDR1 and CDR2: MNHEY and SMNVEV (reference sequence). This CDR3 spans 16 amino acids. Trimming took 4 bases from V and 2 from J; bases not matched to a gene: 5.

The rearrangement uses TRBV27 and TRBJ2-3; 7 bases fit TRBD2. The CDR3 sequence is 17 residues long. Germline CDR1 MNHEY, CDR2 SMNVEV (reference sequence). The trim removed 1 base at V and 2 bases at J, leaving 9 bases unmatched. The CDR3 sequence: CASSLFWGRVPTDTQYF. CDR3 DNA sequence: TGTGCCAGCAGTTTATTTTGGGGGAGGGTCCCCACAGATACGCAGTATTTT.

The chain's CDR3 is CASSQEQGGTEAFF. In DNA, the CDR3 is TGTGCCAGCAGCCAAGAACAGGGGGGCACTGAAGCTTTCTTT. The gene calls are TRBV3-1 (or the pseudogene TRBV3-2) and TRBJ1-1; 8 bases are a match to TRBD1. Germline V gene data show CDR1 as LGHDT and CDR2 as YNNKEL (reference sequence). Trimming removed 0 bases from V and 4 bases from J; junction bases left unmatched: 1. The CDR3 totals 14 residues.

V gene TRBV2 combines with J gene TRBJ1-2; possible D gene TRBD1, 5 bases. V gave up 8 bases and J gave up 0 bases, with 10 bases separating them. The germline V gene encodes CDR1 SNHLY and CDR2 FYNNEI. This CDR3 is built from 13 residues. This CDR3 is CASQGRANYGYTF. The CDR3 nucleotides are TGTGCCAGCCAGGGTAGGGCTAACTATGGCTACACCTTC.

The V call is TRBV6-5, the J call TRBJ2-7; 9 nucleotides align to TRBD1. Germline CDR1 MNHEY, CDR2 SVGAGI. V trimming: 6 bases; J trimming: 3 bases; junction bases outside the gene matches: 9. CDR3 length equals 15 residues. The CDR3 DNA reads TGTGCCAGCAGATCCACCGGGACAGGGCTCTACGAGCAGTACTTC. This codes for CASRSTGTGLYEQYF.

The sample holds a few counts of this clone. V is TRBV24-1 and J is TRBJ2-1, with 7 bases fitting TRBD2. The CDR3 is 15 residues long. Trimming at V came to 3 bases and at J to 5 bases, leaving 6 bases not matched to a gene. The germline gives CDR1 KGHDR, CDR2 SFDVKD. CDR3 sequence (DNA): TGTGCCACCAGTGATACCCGGGGAGGGCACAATGAGCAGTTCTTC. It codes for CATSDTRGGHNEQFF.

This chain uses TRBV18 with TRBJ2-1; tentative D call: TRBD2 (6 bases). V was clipped by 3 bases and J by 6 bases, with 18 bases between them. The CDR3 is 16 amino acids. Per the germline V gene, CDR1 is KGHSH and CDR2 is LQKENI. CDR3 nucleotide sequence: TGTGCCAGCTCACCCCTGGCTAGCGCTTATTCCAATGAGCAGTTCTTC. It is translated as CASSPLASAYSNEQFF.